This entry describes one TCR beta chain. Antigen unknown. Drug-resistant or recurrent cytomegalovirus affected these solid-organ transplant recipient patients. Assay: immunoSEQ multiplex PCR; the TCRdb copy retains only in-frame clones and omits some. This sample yields about 48,000 clones, of which approximately 94% are seen a single time; over 3% belongs to the top ten. The data belong to a study of T cell therapy after organ transplantation. At the level of the study: T cells were expanded approximately 15 days with 30 CMV class I/II epitopes. Patients received up to 6 T cell doses every 2 weeks. Study results and limitations: Reconstitution after therapy seemingly combined transferred and product-undetected endogenous clonotypes.

The CDR3 has 16 residues. Trimming cost V 3 bases and J 4 bases; bases outside gene matches: 10. Germline CDR1 reads WNHNN; CDR2 reads SYGVQD (reference sequence). The rearrangement links TRBV10-1 to TRBJ2-3; 7 bases align to TRBD2. This sample comprised CD8+ T cells from blood, obtained before autologous CMV-specific T cell therapy. The receptor was derived from a human patient who had received a solid organ transplant and had CMV disease. The CDR3 coding sequence is TGCGCCAGCAGTGACACGACTAGCCCGTCTGCAGATACGCAGTATTTT. This gives the protein CASSDTTSPSADTQYF.